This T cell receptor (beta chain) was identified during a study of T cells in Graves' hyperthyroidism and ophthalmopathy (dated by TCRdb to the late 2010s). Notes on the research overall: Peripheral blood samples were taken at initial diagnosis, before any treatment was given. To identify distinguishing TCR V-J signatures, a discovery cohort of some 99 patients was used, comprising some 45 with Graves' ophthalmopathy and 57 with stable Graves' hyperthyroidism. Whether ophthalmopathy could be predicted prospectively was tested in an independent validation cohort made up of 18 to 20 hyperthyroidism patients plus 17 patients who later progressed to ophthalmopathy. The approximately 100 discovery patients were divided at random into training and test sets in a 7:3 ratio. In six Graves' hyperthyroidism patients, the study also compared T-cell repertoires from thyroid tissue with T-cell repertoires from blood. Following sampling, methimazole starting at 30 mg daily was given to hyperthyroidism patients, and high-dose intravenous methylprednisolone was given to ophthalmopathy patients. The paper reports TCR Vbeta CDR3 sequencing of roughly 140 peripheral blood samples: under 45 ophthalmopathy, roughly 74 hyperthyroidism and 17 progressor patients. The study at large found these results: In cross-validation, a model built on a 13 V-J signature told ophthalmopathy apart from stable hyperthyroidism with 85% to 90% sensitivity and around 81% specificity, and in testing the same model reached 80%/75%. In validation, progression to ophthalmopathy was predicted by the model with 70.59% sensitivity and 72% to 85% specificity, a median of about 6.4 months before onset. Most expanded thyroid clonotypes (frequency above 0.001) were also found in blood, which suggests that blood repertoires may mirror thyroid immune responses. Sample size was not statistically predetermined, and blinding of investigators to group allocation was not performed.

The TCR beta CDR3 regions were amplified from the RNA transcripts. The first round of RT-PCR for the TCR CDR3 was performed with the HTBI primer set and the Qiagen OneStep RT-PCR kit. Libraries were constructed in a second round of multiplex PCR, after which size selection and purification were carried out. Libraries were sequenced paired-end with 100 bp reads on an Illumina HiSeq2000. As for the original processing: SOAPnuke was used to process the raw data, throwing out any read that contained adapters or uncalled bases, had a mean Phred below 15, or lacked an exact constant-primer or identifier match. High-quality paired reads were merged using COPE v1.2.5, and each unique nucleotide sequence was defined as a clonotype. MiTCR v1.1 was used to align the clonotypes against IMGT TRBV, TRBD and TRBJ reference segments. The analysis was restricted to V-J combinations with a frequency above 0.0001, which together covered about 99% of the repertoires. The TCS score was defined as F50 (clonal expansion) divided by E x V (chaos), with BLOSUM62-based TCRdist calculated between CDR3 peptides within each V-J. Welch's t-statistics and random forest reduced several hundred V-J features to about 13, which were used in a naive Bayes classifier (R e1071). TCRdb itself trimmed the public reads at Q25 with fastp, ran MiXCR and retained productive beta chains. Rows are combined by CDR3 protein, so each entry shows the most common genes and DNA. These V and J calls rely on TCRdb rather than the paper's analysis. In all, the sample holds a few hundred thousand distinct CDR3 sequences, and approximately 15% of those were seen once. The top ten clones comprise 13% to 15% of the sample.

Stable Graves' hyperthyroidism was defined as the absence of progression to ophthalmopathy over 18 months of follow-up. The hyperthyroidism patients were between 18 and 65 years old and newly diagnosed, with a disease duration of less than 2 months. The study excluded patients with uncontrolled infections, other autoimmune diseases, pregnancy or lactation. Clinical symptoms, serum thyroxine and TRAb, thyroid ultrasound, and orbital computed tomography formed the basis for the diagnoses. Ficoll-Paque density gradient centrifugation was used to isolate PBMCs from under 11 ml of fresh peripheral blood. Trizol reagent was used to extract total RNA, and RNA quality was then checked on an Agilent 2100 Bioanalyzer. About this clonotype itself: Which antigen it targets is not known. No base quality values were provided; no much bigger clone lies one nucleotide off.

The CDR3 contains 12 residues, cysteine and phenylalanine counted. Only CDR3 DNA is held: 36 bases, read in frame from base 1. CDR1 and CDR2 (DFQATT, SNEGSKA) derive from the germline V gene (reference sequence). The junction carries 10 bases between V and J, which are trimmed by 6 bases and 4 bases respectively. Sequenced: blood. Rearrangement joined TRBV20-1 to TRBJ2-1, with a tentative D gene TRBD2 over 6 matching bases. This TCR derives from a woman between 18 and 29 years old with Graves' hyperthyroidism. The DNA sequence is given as TGCAGTGCCACGGGGGTATACAATGAGCAGTTCTTC. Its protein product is CSATGVYNEQFF.